What follows are 10 T cell receptor beta chains derived from one specimen sequenced in a study of shared clonotypes between healthy human individuals. TCRdb keeps only in-frame clones here, not all; method: immunoSEQ multiplex PCR. Among a few million clones, approximately 95% were seen once, and the ten largest hold approximately 0.13%. The source material was naive CD4+ T cells sorted from blood. Sample subset: CD45RA+ positively selected. These receptors came from a man between 18 and 29 years old in good health.

The chain is built from TRBV16 and TRBJ2-5; 10 bases map to TRBD2. The V gene end was trimmed by 4 bases and the J gene end by 2 bases; junction bases not matched to a gene: 7. This CDR3 spans 16 amino acids. Germline lookup yields CDR1 KGHSY and CDR2 FQNENV. The CDR3 here is CASSLDLAGEQETQYF. Written as DNA, the CDR3 is TGTGCCAGCAGCCTTGACCTAGCGGGAGAGCAAGAGACCCAGTACTTC.

The V and J genes are TRBV27 and TRBJ2-7; D possibly corresponds to TRBD1 (6 bases). The CDR3 runs to 14 residues. Trimming pared 6 bases from V and 1 base from J, leaving 13 bases between. Germline lookup yields CDR1 MNHEY and CDR2 SMNVEV (reference sequence). The CDR3 nucleotides are TGTGCCAGCAGCCAGGCAGGGGCGTCCTACGAGCAGTACTTC. This sequence encodes CASSQAGASYEQYF.

J is TRBJ1-3 and V is TRBV28; D not resolved. This CDR3 spans 14 amino acids. Germline V gene sequence: CDR1 MDHEN, CDR2 SYDVKM. V lost 4 bases and J lost 0, with 7 bases in between. CDR3 in DNA: TGTGCCAGCAGTTACCCGAGCTCTGGAAACACCATATATTTT. It translates to CASSYPSSGNTIYF.

This sequence joins TRBV6-5 and TRBJ1-1, with D hard to call. CDR1 and CDR2 from the germline V gene are MNHEY and SVGAGI. V was cut by 0 bases and J by 1 base, with 9 bases left in between. The CDR3 sequence is 15 residues long. CDR3 region: CASSYSREWNTEAFF. In DNA, the CDR3 is TGTGCCAGCAGTTACTCGCGGGAATGGAACACTGAAGCTTTCTTT.

The rearrangement uses TRBV30 and TRBJ1-1, with D hard to call. Germline CDR1 and CDR2: GTSNPN and SVGIG (reference sequence). Trimming left V 3 bases short and J 5 bases short, with 7 bases between. The CDR3 covers 11 residues. CDR3 nucleotide sequence: TGTGCCTGGAGATTCGCAACTGAAGCTTTCTTT. Its protein is CAWRFATEAFF.

This clone was observed a single time. The CDR3 reads CASSLRSQSPDTQYF. The CDR3, as DNA: TGTGCCAGCAGCTTAAGAAGTCAATCCCCCGATACGCAGTATTTT. The J gene is TRBJ2-3, the V gene TRBV7-2, with no clear D. The CDR3 loop spans 15 amino acids. V dropped 2 bases and J dropped 6 bases, with 15 bases sitting between them. CDR1 SGHTA and CDR2 FQGNSA come from the germline V gene. The complete variable domain, with remaining parts taken from reference TRBV7-2 and TRBJ2-3, reads GAGVSQSPSNKVTEKGKDVELRCDPISGHTALYWYRQSLGQGLEFLIYFQGNSAPDKSGLPSDRFSAERTGGSVSTLTIQRTQQEDSAVYLCASSLRSQSPDTQYFGPGTRLTVL.

The rearrangement joins TRBV7-9 to TRBJ2-5; D possibly matches TRBD1 or TRBD2 (7 bases each). V gave up 4 bases and J gave up 4 bases, with 13 bases separating them. CDR1 is SEHNR, CDR2 FQNEAQ, per germline (reference sequence). CDR3 length: 14 amino acids. In DNA form, the CDR3 reads TGTGCCAGCAGCTCCTTCAGGGGGGGAGAGACCCAGTACTTC. Translated, it gives CASSSFRGGETQYF. Drawing the rest from reference TRBV7-9 and TRBJ2-5, the complete variable domain is DTGVSQNPRHKITKRGQNVTFRCDPISEHNRLYWYRQTLGQGPEFLTYFQNEAQLEKSRLLSDRFSAERPKGSFSTLEIQRTEQGDSAMYLCASSSFRGGETQYFGPGTRLLVL.

This rearrangement joins TRBV30 to TRBJ1-3; 7 positions match TRBD1. The CDR3 totals 17 residues. Germline V gene sequence: CDR1 GTSNPN, CDR2 SVGIG (reference sequence). V was pared by 3 bases and J by 0 bases, with 11 bases of the junction left unmatched. CDR3 coding DNA: TGTGCCTGGAGGGACAGGACAGGTGTGAACTCTGGAAACACCATATATTTT. Its protein is CAWRDRTGVNSGNTIYF.

V usage is TRBV6-5 and J usage is TRBJ2-2; D might be TRBD1 (5 bases). The CDR3 spans 13 residues. Trimming left V 11 bases short and J 0 bases short, with 10 bases between. Germline V lookup: CDR1 MNHEY, CDR2 SVGAGI. As DNA, the CDR3 is TGTGCCGTGGCAGGGCCGAACACCGGGGAGCTGTTTTTT. This encodes CAVAGPNTGELFF.

The chain uses TRBV28 and TRBJ1-1, with D possibly being TRBD1 (6 bases). Between the trimmed V and J ends, which lost 5 bases and 1 base, there was a span of 14 bases. Germline CDR1 and CDR2: MDHEN and SYDVKM. The CDR3 contains 15 residues. CDR3 nucleotides: TGTGCCAGCAGTCGATCTCAGGGGAGGAACACTGAAGCTTTCTTT. Translating gives CASSRSQGRNTEAFF.